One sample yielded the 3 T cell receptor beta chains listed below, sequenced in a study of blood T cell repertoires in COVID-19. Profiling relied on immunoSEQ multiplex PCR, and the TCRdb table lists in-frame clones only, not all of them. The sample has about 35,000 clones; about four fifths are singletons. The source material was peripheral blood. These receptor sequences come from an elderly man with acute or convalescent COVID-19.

The CDR3 spells CASSLSGGAGPDTQYF. The CDR3 DNA follows: TGTGCCAGCAGCTTAAGTGGGGGCGCTGGTCCAGATACGCAGTATTTT. The rearrangement uses TRBV7-2 and TRBJ2-3; TRBD1 might be the D (6 bases). Germline loops: CDR1 SGHTA, CDR2 FQGNSA. The ends were cut back, 2 bases at V and 4 bases at J, with 16 bases in the middle. CDR3 size: 16 residues.

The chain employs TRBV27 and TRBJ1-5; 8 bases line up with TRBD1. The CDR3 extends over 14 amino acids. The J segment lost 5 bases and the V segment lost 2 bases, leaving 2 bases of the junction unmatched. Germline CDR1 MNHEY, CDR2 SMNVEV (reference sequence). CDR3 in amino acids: CASSLQGADQPQHF. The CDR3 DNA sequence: TGTGCCAGCAGTTTACAGGGGGCGGATCAGCCCCAGCATTTT.

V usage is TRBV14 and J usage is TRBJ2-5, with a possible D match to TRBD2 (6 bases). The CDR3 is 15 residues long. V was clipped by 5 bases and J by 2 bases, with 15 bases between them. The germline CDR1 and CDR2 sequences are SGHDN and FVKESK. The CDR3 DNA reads TGTGCCAGCAGCGGAAGGGGCGCGGGACAAGAGACCCAGTACTTC. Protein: CASSGRGAGQETQYF.